This T cell receptor beta chain originates from a study of T cells in tuberculosis. A remark on this clone: The junction does not match germline at one end; this may be a read error.

CDR3 size: 15 residues. Germline V lookup: CDR1 SGHAT, CDR2 FQNNGV. TCR-alpha and TCR-beta chains were sequenced unpaired. The data were produced by immunoSEQ multiplex PCR, yet TCRdb's version contains in-frame clones alone and is incomplete. The sample has roughly 92,000 clones; approximately 91% are singletons. After thawing and overnight rest, PBMC were stained with GMM-loaded CD1B tetramer, viability dye and anti-CD3 for sorting. C32 glucose monomycolate from Rhodococcus equi was loaded onto the CD1B tetramers. Before cryopreservation, the sorted PBMC lost their CD14-expressing monocytes. The study, taken as a whole, reports: The stringent gate may have excluded weak CD1B-GMM tetramer binders.

The gene calls are TRBV11-2 and TRBJ2-3; 13 nucleotides agree with TRBD2. This sequence was found in an adult woman with latent tuberculosis. The material sequenced was CD1b-GMM tetramer-negative cells sorted from PBMCs. The CDR3: CASRRGGGLAGFPDF. CDR3 coding DNA: TGTGCCAGCAGACGGGGAGGGGGACTAGCGGGGTTCCCCGATTTT.